This paragraph covers one T cell receptor (beta chain) sequence. Its specificity is unknown. Pooling was applied to second doses at about 4 or about 12 weeks. This record comes from a study of T cell responses to AZD1222 COVID-19 vaccine. TCRdb's table, derived via immunoSEQ multiplex PCR, lists solely in-frame clones and lacks some. The sample has fewer than 120,000 clones, 94% seen once; the top ten hold about 3.1%. Study results and caveats: Reportedly, close to half of spike-specific TCRs are directed against unmutated variant regions.

This CDR3 comprises 15 residues. Germline V lookup: CDR1 MNHEY, CDR2 SMNVEV (reference sequence). V lost 0 bases and J 2 bases, leaving 7 bases between the germline ends. V gene TRBV27 combines with J gene TRBJ1-4, with D unclear. This specimen consisted of peripheral blood, obtained 28 days after the second AZD1222 dose. The receptor was derived from an adult who received the AZD1222 COVID-19 vaccine. The CDR3 sequence: CASSLSGYTNEKLFF. The DNA of the CDR3 is TGTGCCAGCAGTTTATCTGGGTACACTAATGAAAAACTGTTTTTT.